The 21 T cell receptor beta chains reported below all come from one sample, sequenced in a study of quantifying T cell responses using KT2 cells. Across the study: TCR alpha and beta constant-region primers primed reverse transcription of RNA.

A single-stranded UMI oligo with SP2 sequence was ligated to cDNA 3' ends. An equimolar mix of RC1.1 and RC1.2 primed the beta chain across TRBC1 and TRBC2. TCRdb called the UMI-ligation and nested PCR reads again in MiXCR, with one record for every CDR3 protein. The table shows some 33,000 distinct CDR3 sequences, with 10% occurring only once. Sequences were obtained from PBMCs spiked with cells of the T cell clone KT2. The source of these receptors is a human donor.

The DNA of the CDR3 is TGTGCCAGCAGCCTTAACCCTAAACACCCGGGGTCAGAGTCCTACAATGAGCAGTTCTTC. Its protein is CASSLNPKHPGSESYNEQFF. The chain uses TRBV3-1 and TRBJ2-1; D possibly corresponds to TRBD2 (5 bases). The V and J ends lost 4 bases and 1 base respectively, with 26 bases between them. The CDR3 contains 20 residues. CDR1 is LGHDT and CDR2 is YNNKEL in the germline V gene (reference sequence).

This clonotype occurred many times. This chain links TRBV4-1 with TRBJ2-2; the D gene is possibly TRBD2 (5 bases). The CDR3 spans 15 residues. The V and J ends lost 1 base and 6 bases respectively, with 12 bases between them. Germline-derived CDR1 and CDR2 are MGHRA and YSYEKL. The CDR3, as DNA: TGCGCCAGCAGCCAAGGGAGGAATCCCGCCGGGGAGCTGTTTTTT. Translation gives CASSQGRNPAGELFF.

V is TRBV11-2 and J is TRBJ2-3; the D is unclear. Deletions cut 5 bases from V and 10 bases from J, with 13 bases between. CDR1 SGHAT and CDR2 FQNNGV come from the germline V gene. The CDR3 has 12 amino acids. DNA of the CDR3: TGTGCCAGCAGCGCGGCCCCCAAGGCGCAGTATTTT. This translates into CASSAAPKAQYF. Full variable domain (missing parts from reference TRBV11-2 and TRBJ2-3): EAGVAQSPRYKIIEKRQSVAFWCNPISGHATLYWYQQILGQGPKLLIQFQNNGVVDDSQLPKDRFSAERLKGVDSTLKIQPAKLEDSAVYLCASSAAPKAQYFGPGTRLTVL.

Many counts were recorded for this clonotype. CDR3 in amino acids: CASSPIGVTEAFF. The CDR3 DNA sequence: TGCGCCAGCAGTCCCATCGGGGTCACTGAAGCTTTCTTT. The chain couples TRBV4-1 to TRBJ1-1; D gene unclear. The germline V and J ends were trimmed by 6 bases and 4 bases, with 12 bases remaining between them. The CDR3 runs to 13 residues. The germline V gene has CDR1 MGHRA and CDR2 YSYEKL.

This clonotype was detected only a few times. The V gene is TRBV2, the J gene TRBJ2-1, with TRBD2 identical over 13 bases. After removal of 6 bases from V and 3 bases from J, the junction contained 2 bases not matched to a gene. Per germline, CDR1 SNHLY and CDR2 FYNNEI. This CDR3 has 15 amino acids. CDR3 DNA: TGTGCCAGCAGGAGACTAGCGGGGGGCTACAATGAGCAGTTCTTC. It translates to CASRRLAGGYNEQFF.

The genes are TRBV5-1 and TRBJ1-2; TRBD1 matches 7 bases. Trimming removed 1 base from V and 1 base from J; junction bases left unmatched: 7. Germline V gives CDR1 SGHRS, CDR2 YFSETQ. The CDR3 has 16 residues. CDR3 region: CASSLFQGGVNYGYTF. CDR3 coding DNA: TGCGCCAGCAGCTTGTTCCAGGGGGGAGTTAACTATGGCTACACCTTC.

The CDR3 DNA reads as TGTGCCAGCAGGAAGATGGGACCAGATACGCAGTATTTT. Amino acids: CASRKMGPDTQYF. This chain links TRBV11-2 with TRBJ2-3; D may correspond to TRBD1 or TRBD2 (5 bases each). Trimming removed 6 bases from V and 4 bases from J, with 11 bases in between. From germline, CDR1 is SGHAT and CDR2 FQNNGV. This CDR3 is 13 amino acids long.

This clonotype was seen a few times. The chain carries TRBV28 and TRBJ1-1; D remains unclear. This CDR3 is built from 15 residues. Trimming cost V 6 bases and J 1 base, with 15 bases left between them. Germline CDR1 is MDHEN and CDR2 is SYDVKM. The CDR3: CASREPKGRNTEAFF. The CDR3 bases are TGTGCCAGCAGGGAACCCAAGGGTAGGAACACTGAAGCTTTCTTT.

The J gene is TRBJ1-2, the V gene TRBV29-1, with a weak D call TRBD1 (6 bases). The CDR3 covers 15 residues. The ends were cut back, 3 bases at V and 2 bases at J, with 16 bases in the middle. The germline V gene has CDR1 SQVTM and CDR2 ANQGSEA. As DNA, the CDR3 is TGCAGCGTTGACAGAACAGGACAGACCAACTATGGCTACACCTTC. It codes for CSVDRTGQTNYGYTF.

The table lists this clonotype with a few counts. The chain links TRBV5-4 to TRBJ1-1; 7 nucleotides agree with TRBD1. With V trimmed by 4 bases and J by 1 base, 10 bases remained unmatched. The CDR3 loop spans 16 amino acids. Germline V gene sequence: CDR1 SGHNT, CDR2 YYREEE (reference sequence). The CDR3 sequence is CASSPRTGAQNTEAFF. CDR3 bases: TGTGCCAGCAGCCCCCGTACAGGGGCCCAGAACACTGAAGCTTTCTTT.

The rearrangement links TRBV7-2 to TRBJ1-1, with a tentative D call TRBD1 (6 bases). The germline V gene has CDR1 SGHTA and CDR2 FQGNSA. The V and J ends lost 2 bases and 5 bases respectively, with 15 bases between them. CDR3 length equals 15 residues. CDR3: CASSLRTGLWTEAFF. CDR3 in DNA: TGTGCCAGCAGCTTACGAACAGGGCTTTGGACTGAAGCTTTCTTT. The full variable domain, rest sourced from reference TRBV7-2 and TRBJ1-1, is GAGVSQSPSNKVTEKGKDVELRCDPISGHTALYWYRQSLGQGLEFLIYFQGNSAPDKSGLPSDRFSAERTGGSVSTLTIQRTQQEDSAVYLCASSLRTGLWTEAFFGQGTRLTVV.

The J gene is TRBJ2-3, the V gene TRBV4-1; D gene unclear. Trimming removed 0 bases at V and 6 bases at J, with 7 bases between. Germline V CDR1 and CDR2: MGHRA, YSYEKL. This CDR3 has 13 residues. CDR3: CASSQDPGDTQYF. CDR3 DNA: TGCGCCAGCAGCCAAGATCCTGGGGATACGCAGTATTTT.

This clonotype was observed at least ten times. The chain has TRBV27 and TRBJ2-5; D call uncertain. Trimming removed 6 bases at V and 1 base at J, with 12 bases between. The CDR3 has 14 amino acids. Germline assignment: CDR1 MNHEY and CDR2 SMNVEV (reference sequence). The CDR3 reads CASRHTGPQETQYF. CDR3 DNA: TGTGCCAGCAGACACACCGGGCCCCAAGAGACCCAGTACTTC.

Judged by abundance, this clonotype is medium-sized. CDR3 region: CASSQSFLDSGNTIYF. The DNA of the CDR3 is TGCGCCAGCAGCCAATCATTTTTAGACTCTGGAAACACCATATATTTT. This chain uses TRBV4-3 with TRBJ1-3; D gene uncertain. The CDR3 totals 16 residues. Trimming shortened V by 2 bases and J by 0 bases, and 11 bases separated the two germline ends. Looked up from germline, CDR1 is LGHNA and CDR2 is YSLEER.

The chain links TRBV7-9 to TRBJ2-5; D is ambiguous. From germline, CDR1 is SEHNR and CDR2 FQNEAQ (reference sequence). The CDR3 has 11 residues. V dropped 8 bases and J dropped 1 base, with 5 bases sitting between them. This chain's CDR3 is CASGGQETQYF. The CDR3 DNA is TGTGCCAGCGGCGGCCAAGAGACCCAGTACTTC.

This clonotype was observed many times. The V call is TRBV20-1, the J call TRBJ2-7; D not certain. This CDR3 has 14 residues. Per germline, CDR1 DFQATT and CDR2 SNEGSKA (reference sequence). With 0 bases removed from V and 3 bases from J, the gap between germline ends came to 12 bases. CDR3: CSARDTGSVYEQYF. DNA of the CDR3: TGCAGTGCTAGAGATACCGGATCAGTCTACGAGCAGTACTTC.

Here the CDR3 reads CASSFPGVGTEAFF. The CDR3 DNA sequence: TGTGCCAGCAGCTTTCCCGGGGTGGGCACTGAAGCTTTCTTT. This rearrangement joins TRBV7-9 to TRBJ1-1; D is undetermined. CDR3 size: 14 residues. V was clipped by 3 bases and J by 4 bases, with 12 bases between them. Germline lookup yields CDR1 SEHNR and CDR2 FQNEAQ (reference sequence).

This clonotype has ten or more counts. The chain combines TRBV7-9 with TRBJ2-7; the D call may be TRBD1 or TRBD2 (5 bases each). Trimming removed 0 bases from V and 3 bases from J, with 12 bases in between. Looked up from germline, CDR1 is SEHNR and CDR2 is FQNEAQ (reference sequence). The CDR3 has 15 amino acids. This CDR3 is CASSLAWDRGYEQYF. The CDR3 nucleotides are TGTGCCAGCAGCTTAGCCTGGGACCGTGGCTACGAGCAGTACTTC.

There are many counts of this clonotype. The chain recombines TRBV20-1 with TRBJ2-2; D ambiguous. The germline V gene encodes CDR1 DFQATT and CDR2 SNEGSKA (reference sequence). Trimming took off 4 bases at V and 1 base at J, with 4 bases between the two ends. This CDR3 spans 12 amino acids. CDR3 loop: CSANQNTGELFF. CDR3 bases: TGCAGTGCTAATCAGAACACCGGGGAGCTGTTTTTT.

V gene TRBV14 combines with J gene TRBJ2-1, with D tentatively TRBD2 (5 bases). This CDR3 region has 13 residues. With 1 base removed from V and 8 bases from J, the gap between germline ends came to 9 bases. Looked up from germline, CDR1 is SGHDN and CDR2 is FVKESK. The CDR3 nucleotides are TGTGCCAGCAGCCAAGTTAGCGTCTATGAGCAGTTCTTC. It codes for CASSQVSVYEQFF. The variable domain in full, completed from reference TRBV14 and TRBJ2-1, reads EAGVTQFPSHSVIEKGQTVTLRCDPISGHDNLYWYRRVMGKEIKFLLHFVKESKQDESGMPNNRFLAERTGGTYSTLKVQPAELEDSGVYFCASSQVSVYEQFFGPGTRLTVL.

This clonotype appeared many times. The V gene is TRBV14, the J gene TRBJ1-4; 9 positions match TRBD1. Germline V gene sequence: CDR1 SGHDN, CDR2 FVKESK. V gave up 5 bases and J gave up 7 bases; unmatched junction bases: 8. The CDR3 totals 15 residues. The CDR3 is CASSYHRGLGEKLFF. The CDR3 nucleotides read TGTGCCAGCAGCTACCACAGGGGGCTTGGTGAAAAACTGTTTTTT. Full variable domain (remainder filled in from reference TRBV14 and TRBJ1-4): EAGVTQFPSHSVIEKGQTVTLRCDPISGHDNLYWYRRVMGKEIKFLLHFVKESKQDESGMPNNRFLAERTGGTYSTLKVQPAELEDSGVYFCASSYHRGLGEKLFFGSGTQLSVL.